These 25 T cell receptor beta chains were sequenced from one sample in a study of blood T cell repertoires in COVID-19. Assay: immunoSEQ multiplex PCR; the TCRdb copy retains only in-frame clones and omits some. In the table there are about 150,000 clones, around 83% of which are singletons. What was sequenced was peripheral blood. The source of these receptors is a woman aged 55-69 years with COVID-19, enrolled during active disease.

The chain has TRBV6-4 and TRBJ2-5; the match to TRBD2 covers 7 bases. Germline V gene sequence: CDR1 MRHNA, CDR2 SNTAGT. The CDR3 sequence is 16 residues long. After removal of 8 bases from V and 1 base from J, the junction contained 13 bases not matched to a gene. The CDR3 DNA sequence: TGTGCCAGCCCTGAAGCGGGGAGGGGACTCCAAGAGACCCAGTACTTC. It specifies CASPEAGRGLQETQYF.

The V gene is TRBV7-9, the J gene TRBJ1-2; 7 nucleotides line up with TRBD1. Germline V lookup: CDR1 SEHNR, CDR2 FQNEAQ (reference sequence). The CDR3 is 13 amino acids. Trimming cost V 4 bases and J 6 bases; bases outside gene matches: 5. The CDR3 DNA is TGTGCCAGCAGCTACAACAGGGGTAATGGCTACACCTTC. It encodes CASSYNRGNGYTF.

The chain uses TRBV10-2 and TRBJ1-6, with a tentative D call TRBD1 (6 bases). The CDR3 is made up of 14 amino acids. Trimming took 3 bases from V and 10 from J, leaving 13 bases between them. From germline, CDR1 is WSHSY and CDR2 SAAADI. The CDR3 sequence is CASSDGGGRSPLHF. CDR3 nucleotides: TGCGCCAGCAGTGACGGCGGGGGCAGGTCACCCCTCCACTTT.

This rearrangement joins TRBV10-1 to TRBJ1-4, with 8 bases that match TRBD1. J was trimmed by 0 bases and V by 5 bases; bases with no gene match: 5. The CDR3 spans 16 residues. Germline CDR1 and CDR2: WNHNN and SYGVQD (reference sequence). CDR3 bases: TGCGCCAGCAGTTCCGGACAGGGAGCAACTAATGAAAAACTGTTTTTT. Residues: CASSSGQGATNEKLFF.

The chain links TRBV6-1 to TRBJ1-3; no reliable D call. This CDR3 spans 13 amino acids. The germline V and J ends were trimmed by 2 bases and 8 bases, with 10 bases remaining between them. The V gene's germline CDR1 is MNHNS and CDR2 SASEGT. The CDR3 region has the DNA TGTGCCAGCAGTGAAACCGGGGAACACACCATATATTTT. Protein product: CASSETGEHTIYF.

The chain has TRBV19 and TRBJ1-2, with TRBD1 as a possible D gene (5 bases). CDR1 is LNHDA and CDR2 is SQIVND in the germline V gene (reference sequence). CDR3 length: 13 residues. Trimming took 6 bases from V and 3 from J, leaving 11 bases between them. The CDR3 reads CASSLGGDYGYTF. The CDR3 DNA reads as TGTGCCAGTAGCCTCGGGGGGGACTATGGCTACACCTTC. The full variable domain, with the rest looked up from reference TRBV19 and TRBJ1-2, is DGGITQSPKYLFRKEGQNVTLSCEQNLNHDAMYWYRQDPGQGLRLIYYSQIVNDFQKGDIAEGYSVSREKKESFPLTVTSAQKNPTAFYLCASSLGGDYGYTFGSGTRLTVV.

The V call is TRBV5-1, the J call TRBJ1-2, with TRBD1 matching over 12 bases. V lost 1 base and J lost 7; bases outside the gene matches: 8. CDR1 SGHRS and CDR2 YFSETQ come from the germline V gene. The length of the CDR3 is 16 residues. This chain's CDR3 is CASSLQPGQGAAGYTF. The CDR3 coding sequence is TGCGCCAGCAGCTTGCAACCGGGACAGGGGGCAGCTGGCTACACCTTC.

CDR3 DNA sequence: TGTGCCAGCAGCTTAGCACCACACAGGGGGAGTAGCAATCAGCCCCAGCATTTT. This translates into CASSLAPHRGSSNQPQHF. The chain employs TRBV7-9 and TRBJ1-5, with 8 bases fitting TRBD1. Germline V lookup: CDR1 SEHNR, CDR2 FQNEAQ (reference sequence). The CDR3 has 18 amino acids. With V trimmed by 0 bases and J by 0 bases, 7 bases remained unmatched.

As concerns this clone: A junction boundary mismatches the germline segment, possibly from a read error. The rearrangement joins TRBV2 to TRBJ1-2, with 10 bases aligning to TRBD1. Germline-derived CDR1 and CDR2 are SNHLY and FYNNEI. This CDR3 has 14 residues. This CDR3 is CASKGQGINNGYTF. The CDR3 region has the DNA TGTGCCAGCAAGGGACAGGGGATTAACAATGGCTACACCTTC.

The rearrangement joins TRBV18 to TRBJ1-5; tentative D call: TRBD1 (6 bases). The germline CDR1 and CDR2 sequences are KGHSH and LQKENI. The V end was cut by 6 bases, the J end by 2 bases, with 11 bases between. CDR3 length equals 14 residues. The CDR3 nucleotides read TGTGCCAGCTCTCTACAGGGTGGCAATCAGCCCCAGCATTTT. As protein: CASSLQGGNQPQHF.

The V gene is TRBV11-2, the J gene TRBJ2-1, with TRBD2 matching 11 bases. CDR1 is SGHAT, CDR2 FQNNGV, per germline. This CDR3 is built from 15 residues. The V segment lost 5 bases and the J segment 3 bases; nucleotides outside the gene matches: 3. DNA for the CDR3: TGTGCCAGCAGCCTAGCGGGGGGCGGCTACAATGAGCAGTTCTTC. Amino acid sequence: CASSLAGGGYNEQFF.

This chain joins TRBV3-1 (or the pseudogene TRBV3-2) and TRBJ2-2; 14 nucleotides match TRBD2. The germline gives CDR1 LGHDT, CDR2 YNNKEL (reference sequence). This CDR3 has 20 amino acids. V lost 1 base, J lost 1 base, and 8 bases stayed unmatched. CDR3 sequence: CASSQVGAGTSGRNTGELFF. CDR3 in DNA: TGTGCCAGCAGCCAAGTGGGTGCCGGGACTAGCGGGAGGAACACCGGGGAGCTGTTTTTT.

J is TRBJ1-1 and V is TRBV5-4; 10 bases align to TRBD1. The CDR3 runs to 15 residues. Germline CDR1 is SGHNT and CDR2 is YYREEE (reference sequence). V lost 3 bases to trimming and J lost 4 bases; unmatched junction nucleotides: 6. The CDR3 coding sequence is TGTGCCAGCAGCTGGGGGACAGGGGATGGCACTGAAGCTTTCTTT. This translates into CASSWGTGDGTEAFF.

The V gene is TRBV19, the J gene TRBJ2-5, with D maybe TRBD2 (5 bases). With 3 bases removed from V and 4 bases from J, the gap between germline ends came to 12 bases. The CDR3 is 14 amino acids. From germline, CDR1 is LNHDA and CDR2 SQIVND (reference sequence). Written as DNA, the CDR3 is TGTGCCAGTAGTATCGGACTCTCAGGAGAGACCCAGTACTTC. Residues: CASSIGLSGETQYF.

The J gene is TRBJ1-1, the V gene TRBV19; D call uncertain. Trimming removed 4 bases at V and 4 bases at J, with 13 bases between. Germline CDR1 reads LNHDA; CDR2 reads SQIVND (reference sequence). CDR3 length equals 14 residues. CDR3 loop: CASSTQRVPTEAFF. In DNA form, the CDR3 reads TGTGCCAGTAGTACCCAACGGGTGCCCACTGAAGCTTTCTTT.

The chain carries TRBV5-4 and TRBJ2-3; tentatively, D is TRBD2 (5 bases). CDR1 and CDR2 (germline): SGHNT, YYREEE (reference sequence). This CDR3 is built from 15 residues. V shed 0 bases and J shed 0 bases, with 8 bases lying between them. Written as DNA, the CDR3 is TGTGCCAGCAGCTTGGGGGAGTCTAGCACAGATACGCAGTATTTT. Translating gives CASSLGESSTDTQYF.

This chain joins TRBV2 and TRBJ1-5; 7 bases match TRBD1. V shed 6 bases, J shed 3 bases, and the junction held 5 bases outside the gene matches. The CDR3 loop spans 14 amino acids. Germline V gene data show CDR1 as SNHLY and CDR2 as FYNNEI. DNA for the CDR3: TGTGCCAGCAGCCTGGGACAGAACAATCAGCCCCAGCATTTT. Translated: CASSLGQNNQPQHF.

The chain recombines TRBV19 with TRBJ1-5; 8 nucleotides match TRBD1. The CDR3 spans 15 residues. V was clipped by 5 bases and J by 4 bases; unmatched bases: 7. The germline gives CDR1 LNHDA, CDR2 SQIVND (reference sequence). The CDR3 spells CASSFSGGRNQPQHF. As DNA, the CDR3 is TGTGCCAGTAGTTTCTCAGGGGGCCGGAATCAGCCCCAGCATTTT.

This clone was found once. The rearrangement joins TRBV3-1 (or the pseudogene TRBV3-2) to TRBJ2-7; 9 bases agree with TRBD2. J lost 2 bases, V lost 0 bases, and 5 bases had no gene match. The germline V gene has CDR1 LGHDT and CDR2 YNNKEL (reference sequence). The CDR3 spans 16 residues. The CDR3 DNA is TGTGCCAGCAGCCAAGATCCCCAGCGGGGGGCCTACGAGCAGTACGTC. Translating it yields CASSQDPQRGAYEQYV.

The V and J genes are TRBV10-1 and TRBJ1-1; D remains ambiguous. The CDR3 spans 14 residues. Germline V gene lookup returns CDR1 WNHNN and CDR2 SYGVQD (reference sequence). V was shortened by 6 bases and J by 4 bases, with 15 bases between the two germline ends. This chain's CDR3 is CASSLTQARTEAFF. The CDR3 nucleotides read TGCGCCAGCAGCCTCACCCAGGCTCGCACTGAAGCTTTCTTT.

V is TRBV15 and J is TRBJ2-1, with TRBD1 matching 8 bases. V trimming: 3 bases; J trimming: 2 bases; junction bases outside the gene matches: 3. The germline V gene has CDR1 LNHNV and CDR2 YYDKDF (reference sequence). This CDR3 is built from 15 residues. Written as DNA, the CDR3 is TGTGCCACCAGCAGGGGACAGGAGACCTACAATGAGCAGTTCTTC. Translation: CATSRGQETYNEQFF.

The chain joins TRBV19 to TRBJ1-2, with 8 bases matching TRBD1. The CDR3 spans 14 residues. The germline CDR1 and CDR2 sequences are LNHDA and SQIVND (reference sequence). The trim removed 7 bases at V and 2 bases at J, leaving 6 bases unmatched. This CDR3 reads CASNWGTGNYGYTF. The DNA of the CDR3 is TGTGCCAGTAATTGGGGGACAGGCAACTATGGCTACACCTTC.

The chain carries TRBV19 and TRBJ1-2, with 8 bases lining up with TRBD1. The V segment lost 4 bases and the J segment 8 bases; nucleotides outside the gene matches: 6. This CDR3 is 13 amino acids long. Germline V gives CDR1 LNHDA, CDR2 SQIVND (reference sequence). The CDR3 protein is CASSNGQGYGYTF. As DNA, the CDR3 is TGTGCCAGTAGTAATGGACAGGGTTACGGCTACACCTTC. The full variable domain, with the rest looked up from reference TRBV19 and TRBJ1-2, is DGGITQSPKYLFRKEGQNVTLSCEQNLNHDAMYWYRQDPGQGLRLIYYSQIVNDFQKGDIAEGYSVSREKKESFPLTVTSAQKNPTAFYLCASSNGQGYGYTFGSGTRLTVV.

The V call is TRBV12-5, the J call TRBJ1-6, with TRBD1 identical over 11 bases. The germline gives CDR1 LGHNT, CDR2 FRNRAP. The CDR3 contains 15 residues. Trimming at V came to 5 bases and at J to 9 bases, leaving 6 bases not matched to a gene. CDR3 amino acids: CASGPGQGVFSPLHF. The CDR3 bases are TGTGCTAGTGGTCCGGGACAGGGGGTATTTTCACCCCTCCACTTT. The whole variable domain, remainder taken from reference TRBV12-5 and TRBJ1-6, is DARVTQTPRHKVTEMGQEVTMRCQPILGHNTVFWYRQTMMQGLELLAYFRNRAPLDDSGMPKDRFSAEMPDATLATLKIQPSEPRDSAVYFCASGPGQGVFSPLHFGNGTRLTVT.

The rearrangement joins TRBV6-1 to TRBJ1-4, with TRBD1 as a possible D gene (5 bases). Germline V gene sequence: CDR1 MNHNS, CDR2 SASEGT. The V end was cut by 3 bases, the J end by 8 bases, with 16 bases between. CDR3 size: 15 residues. CDR3 region: CASSDRQRRGEKLFF. The CDR3 region has the DNA TGTGCCAGCAGTGACCGACAGCGTCGGGGGGAAAAACTGTTTTTT.